The 27 T cell receptor beta chains below were found in one sample sequenced in a study of molecular identifiers for immune sequencing clone quantification. Using its own MiXCR run on the PCR reads, TCRdb lists one record per CDR3 protein. The sample yields nearly 650,000 distinct CDR3 sequences, around 25% seen once. The sample comprised naive CD8+ T cells from blood, with Jurkat cell RNA spiked in. Documented subset: FACS-sorted CD8+CD4-CCR7+CD45RA+ naive T cells. These receptors originate from a human donor in good health. Some libraries in this study had Jurkat cell RNA spiked in.

This clonotype was counted between two and nine times. This chain links TRBV6-2 or TRBV6-3 with TRBJ2-3, with TRBD2 identical over 9 bases. CDR3 size: 17 residues. CDR1 is MNHEY, CDR2 SVGEGT, per germline. Trimming took 0 bases from V and 5 from J; bases not matched to a gene: 9. CDR3 loop: CASSYSSSGGFQDTQYF. Here the CDR3 DNA reads TGTGCCAGCAGTTACTCTTCCAGCGGGGGGTTTCAAGATACGCAGTATTTT.

Remarks on this clonotype: Because it lacks the conserved phenylalanine or tryptophan at the end, this CDR3 is likely a read error. The gene calls are TRBV10-2 and TRBJ1-1; D gene uncertain. V lost 6 bases and J 3 bases, leaving 11 bases between the germline ends. Germline V gene sequence: CDR1 WSHSY, CDR2 SAAADI. The CDR3 covers 13 residues. The CDR3 sequence is CASRAGRYTEAFL. For the CDR3, the DNA is TGCGCCAGCAGGGCCGGGAGATACACTGAAGCTTTCTTA.

This clonotype was found many times. The gene calls are TRBV14 and TRBJ1-1; D ambiguous. The CDR3 loop spans 13 amino acids. Germline values: CDR1 SGHDN, CDR2 FVKESK. Trimming pared 3 bases from V and 5 bases from J, leaving 10 bases between. The CDR3 is CASSQLTRTEAFF. The CDR3 nucleotides are TGTGCCAGCAGCCAGCTGACGAGGACTGAAGCTTTCTTT.

This clonotype was recorded many times. The J gene is TRBJ1-1, the V gene TRBV15; a weak D match, TRBD1 (6 bases). Trimming cost V 2 bases and J 4 bases, with 17 bases left between them. CDR3 length: 16 residues. Per germline, CDR1 LNHNV and CDR2 YYDKDF (reference sequence). The CDR3 sequence is CATSRTPRGRGTEAFF. The CDR3, as DNA: TGTGCCACCAGCAGAACCCCCCGGGGCAGGGGCACTGAAGCTTTCTTT.

This sequence joins TRBV19 and TRBJ1-1; D is unclear. Trimming pared 6 bases from V and 1 base from J, leaving 9 bases between. The germline gives CDR1 LNHDA, CDR2 SQIVND (reference sequence). The CDR3 sequence is 13 residues long. In nucleotides, the CDR3 is TGTGCCAGTAGAAAAACAGAGAACACTGAAGCTTTCTTT. Translating it yields CASRKTENTEAFF. Filled out from reference TRBV19 and TRBJ1-1, the complete variable domain reads DGGITQSPKYLFRKEGQNVTLSCEQNLNHDAMYWYRQDPGQGLRLIYYSQIVNDFQKGDIAEGYSVSREKKESFPLTVTSAQKNPTAFYLCASRKTENTEAFFGQGTRLTVV.

This clonotype was observed a handful of times. The J gene is TRBJ2-2, the V gene TRBV3-1; a possible D gene is TRBD2 (6 bases). This CDR3 is built from 15 residues. Deletions cut 9 bases from V and 5 bases from J, with 19 bases between. Germline loops: CDR1 LGHDT, CDR2 YNNKEL (reference sequence). The CDR3 loop is CASLSHGGVTGELFF. Here the CDR3 DNA reads TGTGCCAGTCTAAGCCACGGCGGGGTGACCGGGGAGCTGTTTTTT.

The genes are TRBV4-1 and TRBJ2-1; 10 bases map to TRBD2. Germline CDR1 MGHRA, CDR2 YSYEKL. The CDR3 extends over 16 amino acids. V gave up 1 base and J gave up 8 bases; unmatched junction bases: 8. CDR3 region: CASSQVVLAGVYEQFF. The CDR3 bases are TGCGCCAGCAGCCAAGTGGTGCTAGCGGGAGTTTATGAGCAGTTCTTC.

This clonotype came up many times. The chain links TRBV20-1 to TRBJ1-5; D may be TRBD1 (6 bases). CDR1 is DFQATT, CDR2 SNEGSKA, per germline (reference sequence). The CDR3 covers 15 residues. The V gene lost 5 bases and the J gene lost 4 bases, with 18 bases spanning the gap. The chain's CDR3 is CSAAQHRVPNQPQHF. The CDR3 DNA reads as TGCAGTGCTGCACAACACAGGGTACCTAATCAGCCCCAGCATTTT.

This clonotype came up a few times. V and J are TRBV11-2 and TRBJ2-1; D gene unclear. CDR1 SGHAT and CDR2 FQNNGV come from the germline V gene. The CDR3 runs 14 residues. Between the trimmed V and J ends, which lost 1 base and 7 bases, there was a span of 11 bases. CDR3 residues: CASSLVTAMNEQFF. Written as DNA, the CDR3 is TGTGCCAGCAGCTTAGTAACGGCCATGAATGAGCAGTTCTTC.

The CDR3 loop reads CSARDRIFSYEQYF. As DNA, the CDR3 is TGCAGTGCTAGAGATCGCATTTTCTCCTACGAGCAGTACTTC. The J gene is TRBJ2-7, the V gene TRBV20-1; D gene unclear. The germline V gene has CDR1 DFQATT and CDR2 SNEGSKA (reference sequence). CDR3 length: 14 amino acids. Trimming cost V 0 bases and J 0 bases, with 9 bases left between them.

Worth noting for this clonotype: Germline is not matched at one junction end, which may reflect a read error. The chain combines TRBV7-2 with TRBJ1-4; D is ambiguous. The germline V gene encodes CDR1 SGHTA and CDR2 FQGNSA. This CDR3 contains 18 residues. The CDR3 DNA follows: TGTGCCAGCAGCCAACTTCCGGCCCCAGTAGCAACTAATGTAAAACTGTTTTTT. Translating it yields CASSQLPAPVATNVKLFF.

This chain connects TRBV4-1 to TRBJ2-7, with D unclear. The CDR3 loop spans 14 amino acids. Germline loops: CDR1 MGHRA, CDR2 YSYEKL. V shed 0 bases and J shed 3 bases, with 9 bases lying between them. Written as DNA, the CDR3 is TGCGCCAGCAGCCAAGATCCGTGGGACTACGAGCAGTACTTC. Its translation: CASSQDPWDYEQYF.

This clonotype was picked up a small number of times. This chain links TRBV10-2 with TRBJ1-1; D ambiguous. The germline V gene has CDR1 WSHSY and CDR2 SAAADI. V was pared by 0 bases and J by 3 bases, with 5 bases between. The CDR3 contains 13 residues. The CDR3 DNA reads TGCGCCAGCAGTGAGTCGCTGGACACTGAAGCTTTCTTT. It is translated as CASSESLDTEAFF.

There are a few counts of this clonotype. The V call is TRBV13, the J call TRBJ1-1; 8 positions agree with TRBD1. Per the germline V gene, CDR1 is PRHDT and CDR2 is FYEKMQ (reference sequence). This CDR3 has 14 residues. The V segment lost 9 bases and the J segment 0 bases; nucleotides outside the gene matches: 6. The CDR3 DNA is TGTGCCAGTGGGGGACAGGAGATGAACACTGAAGCTTTCTTT. Protein: CASGGQEMNTEAFF.

V usage is TRBV23-1 and J usage is TRBJ2-3; no reliable D call. TRBV23-1 qualifies as an ORF whose function is uncertain. V was cut by 3 bases and J by 1 base, with 11 bases left in between. This CDR3 spans 15 amino acids. The chain's CDR3 is CASSQAVVGTDTQYF. DNA of the CDR3: TGCGCCAGCAGTCAGGCGGTTGTCGGCACAGATACGCAGTATTTT.

This chain joins TRBV12-3 or TRBV12-4 and TRBJ2-3; 7 bases fit TRBD2. The CDR3 sequence is 15 residues long. The V gene end was trimmed by 5 bases and the J gene end by 6 bases; junction bases not matched to a gene: 11. CDR3 region: CASSPSGAEGDTQYF. The DNA of the CDR3 is TGTGCCAGCAGTCCAAGCGGGGCGGAGGGGGATACGCAGTATTTT.

Worth noting for this clonotype: A much larger clone sits a single nucleotide away, making a read error possible. This chain uses TRBV9 with TRBJ1-6, with D hard to call. Germline lookup yields CDR1 SGDLS and CDR2 YYNGEE. The CDR3 consists of 12 residues. The CDR3 loop reads CASSVRDSPLDF. In DNA, the CDR3 is TGTGCCAGCAGCGTAAGGGATTCACCCCTCGACTTT.

This clonotype was detected ten times or more. V gene TRBV4-1 combines with J gene TRBJ2-7; no clear D. CDR1 and CDR2 (germline): MGHRA, YSYEKL. V was clipped by 1 base and J by 8 bases, with 6 bases between them. The CDR3 has 11 residues. The CDR3 nucleotides are TGCGCCAGCAGCCAAGGCCCCAAGCAGTACTTC. Its translation: CASSQGPKQYF.

This chain joins TRBV27 and TRBJ2-7, with a weak D call TRBD1 (6 bases). The CDR3 contains 13 residues. V lost 8 bases and J lost 2, with 13 bases in between. Looked up from germline, CDR1 is MNHEY and CDR2 is SMNVEV (reference sequence). As DNA, the CDR3 is TGTGCCAGCTTCACGGGACAAGCCTACGAGCAGTACTTC. Protein product: CASFTGQAYEQYF.

On this clonotype itself: A much larger clone differs from this one at a single base, so this may be a read error. The V gene is TRBV7-9, the J gene TRBJ1-4; 7 bases are shared with TRBD1. Germline lookup yields CDR1 SEHNR and CDR2 FQNEAQ (reference sequence). This CDR3 contains 20 residues. This CDR3 reads CASSWSIWDRQFATNEELFF. The DNA of the CDR3 is TGTGCCAGCAGCTGGAGTATTTGGGACAGACAATTTGCAACTAATGAAGAACTGTTTTTT. The whole variable domain, remainder taken from reference TRBV7-9 and TRBJ1-4, is DTGVSQNPRHKITKRGQNVTFRCDPISEHNRLYWYRQTLGQGPEFLTYFQNEAQLEKSRLLSDRFSAERPKGSFSTLEIQRTEQGDSAMYLCASSWSIWDRQFATNEELFFGSGTQLSVL.

The rearrangement joins TRBV6-2 or TRBV6-3 to TRBJ2-1; no reliable D call. The V and J ends lost 2 bases and 4 bases respectively, with 18 bases between them. This CDR3 has 17 residues. The V gene's germline CDR1 is MNHEY and CDR2 SVGEGT. The CDR3 DNA follows: TGTGCCAGCAGTTACCACCCTCGAACCTCATCGTACAATGAGCAGTTCTTC. It translates to CASSYHPRTSSYNEQFF.

The chain couples TRBV15 to TRBJ2-7; TRBD1 matches 7 bases. Germline V lookup: CDR1 LNHNV, CDR2 YYDKDF (reference sequence). This CDR3 comprises 13 residues. V gave up 3 bases and J gave up 6 bases; unmatched junction bases: 5. CDR3 bases: TGTGCCACCAGCAGGAGACAGGGCCTCGAGCAGTACTTC. It encodes CATSRRQGLEQYF.

This clonotype was counted ten times or more. This chain uses TRBV6-1 with TRBJ1-2; no definite D call. CDR1 is MNHNS and CDR2 is SASEGT in the germline V gene. This CDR3 has 18 residues. Trimming took off 2 bases at V and 4 bases at J, with 23 bases between the two ends. The CDR3 region is CASSEPIKYEVGIYGYTF. Here the CDR3 DNA reads TGTGCCAGCAGTGAACCGATTAAGTATGAAGTAGGGATCTATGGCTACACCTTC.

The chain employs TRBV19 and TRBJ2-2; TRBD2 matches 12 bases. The V gene end was trimmed by 2 bases and the J gene end by 6 bases; junction bases not matched to a gene: 4. Germline-derived CDR1 and CDR2 are LNHDA and SQIVND (reference sequence). The CDR3 covers 16 residues. Here the CDR3 DNA reads TGTGCCAGTAGTATACTAGCGGGAGGGCCGGCCGGGGAGCTGTTTTTT. It yields the protein CASSILAGGPAGELFF.

The DNA of the CDR3 is TGTGCCAGTACCCCTAGGGGGTCAAGCAATCAGCCCCAGCATTTT. Translating gives CASTPRGSSNQPQHF. The rearrangement links TRBV19 to TRBJ1-5, with a possible D match to TRBD1 (6 bases). There are 15 residues in the CDR3. CDR1 and CDR2 from the germline V gene are LNHDA and SQIVND (reference sequence). V dropped 7 bases and J dropped 1 base, with 14 bases sitting between them.

The rearrangement joins TRBV21-1 to TRBJ2-7; the table's TRBD2 call for D was not verified on the DNA. TRBV21-1 is given as a pseudogene. This CDR3 spans 17 amino acids. For the CDR3, the DNA is TGTGCCAGGCAATACGGGGGACTAGCGGGAATATCTTACGAGCAGTACTTC. Its protein is CARQYGGLAGISYEQYF.

Note on this clonotype: A far larger clone is off by one base, so a read error is likely. The chain joins TRBV9 to TRBJ2-5; TRBD1 aligns across 7 bases. The germline V gene encodes CDR1 SGDLS and CDR2 YYNGEE. The CDR3 length is 14 residues. V trimming: 4 bases; J trimming: 4 bases; junction bases outside the gene matches: 7. This CDR3 is CASSPRDSPETQYF. The CDR3 DNA follows: TGTGCCAGCAGCCCCCGGGACAGCCCAGAGACCCAGTACTTC.